This T cell receptor beta chain is from a study of T cells in narcolepsy. Per the germline V gene, CDR1 is MNHNS and CDR2 is SASEGT. V lost 8 bases and J lost 4, with 14 bases in between. The CDR3 covers 13 residues. Using immunoSEQ multiplex PCR, the repertoire was profiled, and TCRdb retains in-frame clones only, with some absent. Of approximately 31,000 clones listed, roughly 80% are singletons. This receptor was obtained from a human donor with narcolepsy. Sequencing used CD45RA- memory CD4+ T cells from PBMCs. This chain joins TRBV6-1 and TRBJ2-5; D ambiguous. CDR3 in DNA: TGTGCCAGCGGAATGGTTTCGGGAGAGACCCAGTACTTC. Protein product: CASGMVSGETQYF.